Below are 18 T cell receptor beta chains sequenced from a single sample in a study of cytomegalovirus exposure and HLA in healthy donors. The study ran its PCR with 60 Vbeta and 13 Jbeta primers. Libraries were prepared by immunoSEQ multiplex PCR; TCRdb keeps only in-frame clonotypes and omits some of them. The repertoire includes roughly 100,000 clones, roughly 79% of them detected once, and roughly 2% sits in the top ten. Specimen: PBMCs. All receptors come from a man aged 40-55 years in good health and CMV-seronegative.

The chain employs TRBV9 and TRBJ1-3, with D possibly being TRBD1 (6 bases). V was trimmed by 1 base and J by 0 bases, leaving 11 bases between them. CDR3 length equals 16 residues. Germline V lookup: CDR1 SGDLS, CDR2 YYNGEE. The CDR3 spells CASSVSVGASGNTIYF. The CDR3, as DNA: TGTGCCAGCAGCGTATCTGTGGGGGCCTCTGGAAACACCATATATTTT.

CDR3 in amino acids: CATSRERIGVNTEAFF. The CDR3 DNA reads TGTGCCACCAGCAGAGAAAGGATAGGGGTGAACACTGAAGCTTTCTTT. V is TRBV15 and J is TRBJ1-1; the D gene is possibly TRBD1 (5 bases). Per germline, CDR1 LNHNV and CDR2 YYDKDF (reference sequence). Between the trimmed V and J ends, which lost 0 bases and 0 bases, there was a span of 11 bases. CDR3 length: 16 amino acids.

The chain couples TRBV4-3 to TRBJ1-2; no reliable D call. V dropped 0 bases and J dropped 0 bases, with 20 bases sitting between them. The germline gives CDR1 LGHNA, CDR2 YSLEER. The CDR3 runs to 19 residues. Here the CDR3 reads CASSQEPIFSRSTNYGYTF. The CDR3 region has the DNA TGCGCCAGCAGCCAAGAACCCATCTTTTCCCGTTCTACTAACTATGGCTACACCTTC.

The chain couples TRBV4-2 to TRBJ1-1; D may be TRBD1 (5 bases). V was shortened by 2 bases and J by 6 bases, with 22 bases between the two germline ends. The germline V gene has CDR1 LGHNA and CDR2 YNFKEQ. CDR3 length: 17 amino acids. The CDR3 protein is CASSQWGVGVEGAEAFF. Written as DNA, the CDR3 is TGTGCCAGCAGCCAATGGGGGGTAGGTGTAGAAGGGGCTGAAGCTTTCTTT.

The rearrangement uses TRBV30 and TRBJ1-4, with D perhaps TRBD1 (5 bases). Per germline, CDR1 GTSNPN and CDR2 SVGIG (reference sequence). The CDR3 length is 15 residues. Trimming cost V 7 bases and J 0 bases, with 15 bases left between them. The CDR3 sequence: CASTPPRATNEKLFF. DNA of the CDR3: TGTGCCTCCACCCCCCCCAGGGCAACTAATGAAAAACTGTTTTTT.

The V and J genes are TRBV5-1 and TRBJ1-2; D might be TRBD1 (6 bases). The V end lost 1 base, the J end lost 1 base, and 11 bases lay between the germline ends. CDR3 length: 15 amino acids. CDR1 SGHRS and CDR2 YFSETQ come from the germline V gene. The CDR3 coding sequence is TGCGCCAGCAGCTTGTCGGACAGTCTTAACTATGGCTACACCTTC. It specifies CASSLSDSLNYGYTF.

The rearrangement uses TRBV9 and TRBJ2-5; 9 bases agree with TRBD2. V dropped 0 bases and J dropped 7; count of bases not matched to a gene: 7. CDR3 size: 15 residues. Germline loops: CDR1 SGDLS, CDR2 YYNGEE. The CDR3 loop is CASSVGAGGHGTQYF. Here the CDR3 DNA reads TGTGCCAGCAGCGTAGGCGCGGGGGGGCACGGGACCCAGTACTTC.

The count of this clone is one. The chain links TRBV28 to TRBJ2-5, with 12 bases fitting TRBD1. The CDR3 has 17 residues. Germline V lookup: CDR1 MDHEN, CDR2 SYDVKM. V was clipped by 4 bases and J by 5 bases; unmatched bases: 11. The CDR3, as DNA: TGTGCCAGCAGTTCCATCCGGGGGACAGGGGGCACGGAGACCCAGTACTTC. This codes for CASSSIRGTGGTETQYF.

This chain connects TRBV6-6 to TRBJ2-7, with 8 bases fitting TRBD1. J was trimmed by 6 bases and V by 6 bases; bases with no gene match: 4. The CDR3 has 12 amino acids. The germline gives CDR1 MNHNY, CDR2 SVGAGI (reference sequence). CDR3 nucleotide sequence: TGTGCCAGCAGCCGGGACAGGTTCGAGCAGTACTTC. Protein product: CASSRDRFEQYF.

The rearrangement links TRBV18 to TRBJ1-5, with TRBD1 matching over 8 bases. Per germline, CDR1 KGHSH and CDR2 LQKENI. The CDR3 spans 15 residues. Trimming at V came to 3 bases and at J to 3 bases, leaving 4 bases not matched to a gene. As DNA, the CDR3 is TGTGCCAGCTCACCCGACAGGGGTAACAATCAGCCCCAGCATTTT. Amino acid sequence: CASSPDRGNNQPQHF.

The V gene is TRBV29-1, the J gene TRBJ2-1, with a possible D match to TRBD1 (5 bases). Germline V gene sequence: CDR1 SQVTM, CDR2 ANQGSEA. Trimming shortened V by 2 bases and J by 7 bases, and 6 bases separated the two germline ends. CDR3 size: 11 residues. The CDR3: CSVERGNEQFF. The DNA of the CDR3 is TGCAGCGTTGAAAGGGGAAATGAGCAGTTCTTC.

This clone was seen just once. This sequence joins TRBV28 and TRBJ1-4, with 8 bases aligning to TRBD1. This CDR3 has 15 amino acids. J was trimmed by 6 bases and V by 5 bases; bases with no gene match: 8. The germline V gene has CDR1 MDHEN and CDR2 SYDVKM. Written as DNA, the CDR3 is TGTGCCAGCAGTACCGGACAGGGAGGGGATGAAAAACTGTTTTTT. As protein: CASSTGQGGDEKLFF. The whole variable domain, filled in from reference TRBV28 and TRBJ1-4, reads DVKVTQSSRYLVKRTGEKVFLECVQDMDHENMFWYRQDPGLGLRLIYFSYDVKMKEKGDIPEGYSVSREKKERFSLILESASTNQTSMYLCASSTGQGGDEKLFFGSGTQLSVL.

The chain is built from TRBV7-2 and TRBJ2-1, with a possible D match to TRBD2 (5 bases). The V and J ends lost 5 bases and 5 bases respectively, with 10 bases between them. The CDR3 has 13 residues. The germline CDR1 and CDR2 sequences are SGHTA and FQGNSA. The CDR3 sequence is CASSLTTNNEQFF. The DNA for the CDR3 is TGTGCCAGCAGCCTAACGACTAACAATGAGCAGTTCTTC.

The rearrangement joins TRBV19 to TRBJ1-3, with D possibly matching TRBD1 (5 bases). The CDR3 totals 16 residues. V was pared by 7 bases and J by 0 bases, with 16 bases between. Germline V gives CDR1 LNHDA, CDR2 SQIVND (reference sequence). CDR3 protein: CASIPTATDSGNTIYF. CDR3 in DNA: TGTGCCAGTATCCCGACAGCGACCGACTCTGGAAACACCATATATTTT. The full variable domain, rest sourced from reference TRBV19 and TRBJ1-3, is DGGITQSPKYLFRKEGQNVTLSCEQNLNHDAMYWYRQDPGQGLRLIYYSQIVNDFQKGDIAEGYSVSREKKESFPLTVTSAQKNPTAFYLCASIPTATDSGNTIYFGEGSWLTVV.

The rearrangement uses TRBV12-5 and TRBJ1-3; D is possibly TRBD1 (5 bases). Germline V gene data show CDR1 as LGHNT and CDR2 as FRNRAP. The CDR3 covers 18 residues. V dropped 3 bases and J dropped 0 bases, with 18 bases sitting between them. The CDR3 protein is CASGFPGSGPYSGNTIYF. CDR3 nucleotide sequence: TGTGCTAGTGGTTTCCCCGGGTCAGGGCCCTACTCTGGAAACACCATATATTTT.

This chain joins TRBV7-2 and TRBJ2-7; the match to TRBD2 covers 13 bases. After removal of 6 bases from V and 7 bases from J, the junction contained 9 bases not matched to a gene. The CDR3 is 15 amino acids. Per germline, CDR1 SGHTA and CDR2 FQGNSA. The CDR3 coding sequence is TGTGCCAGCAGACCAGGACTAGCGGGAGACGTTGAGCAGTACTTC. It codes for CASRPGLAGDVEQYF.

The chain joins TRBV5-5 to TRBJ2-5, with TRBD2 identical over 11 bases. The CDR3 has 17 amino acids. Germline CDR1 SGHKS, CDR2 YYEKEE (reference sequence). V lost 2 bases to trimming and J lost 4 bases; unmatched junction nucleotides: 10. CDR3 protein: CASSFGPTSGGGETQYF. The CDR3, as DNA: TGTGCCAGCAGCTTCGGCCCCACTAGCGGGGGTGGAGAGACCCAGTACTTC.

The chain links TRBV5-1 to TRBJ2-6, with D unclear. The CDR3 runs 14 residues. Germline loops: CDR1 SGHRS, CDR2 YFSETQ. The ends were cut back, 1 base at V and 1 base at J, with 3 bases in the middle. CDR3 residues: CASSLQSGANVLTF. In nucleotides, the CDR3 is TGCGCCAGCAGCTTGCAGTCTGGGGCCAACGTCCTGACTTTC.